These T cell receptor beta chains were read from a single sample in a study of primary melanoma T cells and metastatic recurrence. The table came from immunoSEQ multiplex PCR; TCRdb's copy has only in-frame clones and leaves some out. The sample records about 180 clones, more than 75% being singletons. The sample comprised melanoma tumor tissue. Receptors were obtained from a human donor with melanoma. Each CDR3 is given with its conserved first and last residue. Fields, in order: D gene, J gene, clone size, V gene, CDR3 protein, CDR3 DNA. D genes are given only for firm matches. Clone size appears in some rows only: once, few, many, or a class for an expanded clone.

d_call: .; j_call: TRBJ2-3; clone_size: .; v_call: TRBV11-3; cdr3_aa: CASNRGRVTDTQYF; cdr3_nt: TGTGCCAGCAATAGGGGCAGGGTCACAGATACGCAGTATTTT
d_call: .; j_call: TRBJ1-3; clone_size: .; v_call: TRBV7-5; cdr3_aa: CASSLVGLGSGNTIYF; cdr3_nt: .
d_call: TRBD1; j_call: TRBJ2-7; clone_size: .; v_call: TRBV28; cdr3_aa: CASSFLDRGLNEQYF; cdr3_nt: TGTGCCAGCAGTTTCCTGGACAGGGGGCTCAACGAGCAGTACTTC
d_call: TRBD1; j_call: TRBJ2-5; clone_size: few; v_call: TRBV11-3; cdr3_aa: CASSLSSGTAQETQYF; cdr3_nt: TGTGCCAGCAGCTTATCCTCGGGGACAGCCCAAGAGACCCAGTACTTC
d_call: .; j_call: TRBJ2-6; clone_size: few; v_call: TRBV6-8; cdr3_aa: CAIRIQSRANVLTF; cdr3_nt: TGTGCCATCAGGATACAAAGTCGGGCCAACGTCCTGACTTTC
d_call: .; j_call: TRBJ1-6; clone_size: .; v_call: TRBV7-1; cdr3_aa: CASSLIVDPSSPLHF; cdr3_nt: TGTGCCAGCAGCTTAATAGTGGACCCAAGTTCACCCCTCCACTTT
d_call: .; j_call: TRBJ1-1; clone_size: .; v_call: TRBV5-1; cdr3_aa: CASSIGTITRSYTEAFF; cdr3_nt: TGCGCCAGCAGCATAGGGACGATCACCAGATCCTACACTGAAGCTTTCTTT
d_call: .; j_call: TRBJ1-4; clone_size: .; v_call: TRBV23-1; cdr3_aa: CASSQDGGVEKLFF; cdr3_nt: TGCGCCAGCAGCCAAGATGGGGGGGTTGAAAAACTGTTTTTT
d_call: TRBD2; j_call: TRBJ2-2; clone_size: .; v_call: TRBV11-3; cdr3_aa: CASKVDGTSGRGGELFF; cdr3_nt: TGTGCCAGCAAAGTAGACGGGACTAGCGGGAGAGGCGGGGAGCTGTTTTTT
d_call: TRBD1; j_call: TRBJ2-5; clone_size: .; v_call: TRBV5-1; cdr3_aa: CASSYGQGGWETQYF; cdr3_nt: TGCGCCAGCAGTTACGGACAGGGTGGTTGGGAGACCCAGTACTTC
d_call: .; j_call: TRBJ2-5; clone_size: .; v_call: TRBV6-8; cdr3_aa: CASSYFRTNQETQYF; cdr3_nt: TGTGCCAGCAGTTACTTCCGGACAAACCAAGAGACCCAGTACTTC
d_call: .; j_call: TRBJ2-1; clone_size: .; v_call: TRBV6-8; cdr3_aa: CASRRGTKSYNEQFF; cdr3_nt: TGTGCCAGCAGACGAGGGACAAAGTCCTACAATGAGCAGTTCTTC
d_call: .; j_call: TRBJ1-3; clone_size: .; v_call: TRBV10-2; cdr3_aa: CAIREPSGNTIYF; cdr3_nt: TGCGCCATCCGGGAACCCTCTGGAAACACCATATATTTT
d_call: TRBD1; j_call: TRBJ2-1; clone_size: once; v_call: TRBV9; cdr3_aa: CASRGTETRNEQFF; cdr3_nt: TGTGCCAGCAGGGGGACAGAAACAAGGAATGAGCAGTTCTTC
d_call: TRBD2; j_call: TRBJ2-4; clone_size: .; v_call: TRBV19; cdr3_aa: CASSPLAGGGDIQYF; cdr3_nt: TGTGCCAGTAGTCCCCTAGCGGGAGGGGGGGACATTCAGTACTTC
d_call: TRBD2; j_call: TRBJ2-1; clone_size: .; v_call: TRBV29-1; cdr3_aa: CSVGRDTYNEQFF; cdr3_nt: TGCAGCGTAGGGAGGGATACCTACAATGAGCAGTTCTTC
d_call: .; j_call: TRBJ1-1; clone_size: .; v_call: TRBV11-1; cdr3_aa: CASSREQGNTEAFF; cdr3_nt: TGTGCCAGCAGCCGAGAACAGGGGAACACTGAAGCTTTCTTT
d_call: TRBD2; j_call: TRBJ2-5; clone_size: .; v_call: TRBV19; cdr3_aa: CASSERGLQETQYF; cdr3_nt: TGTGCCAGTAGTGAGCGGGGACTCCAAGAGACCCAGTACTTC
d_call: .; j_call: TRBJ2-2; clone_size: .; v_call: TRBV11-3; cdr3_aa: CASSLDRRRLSAGELFF; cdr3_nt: TGTGCCAGCAGCTTGGACCGGAGACGTTTGAGCGCCGGGGAGCTGTTTTTT
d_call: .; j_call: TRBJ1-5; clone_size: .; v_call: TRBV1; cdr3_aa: CASSQDETQPQHF; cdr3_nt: TGCGCCAGCAGCCAAGATGAAACGCAGCCCCAGCATTTT
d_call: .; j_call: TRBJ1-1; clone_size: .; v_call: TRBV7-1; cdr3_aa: CASSLGGSMNTEAFF; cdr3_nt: TGTGCCAGCAGCTTAGGCGGCAGCATGAACACTGAAGCTTTCTTT
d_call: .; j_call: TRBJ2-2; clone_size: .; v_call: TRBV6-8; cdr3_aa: CATSGANTGELFF; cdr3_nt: TGTGCCACTTCAGGAGCGAACACCGGGGAGCTGTTTTTT
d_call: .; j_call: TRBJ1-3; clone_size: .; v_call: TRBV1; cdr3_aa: CASSQEPSVYTIYF; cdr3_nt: TGCGCCAGCAGCCAAGAACCGAGTGTTTACACCATATATTTT
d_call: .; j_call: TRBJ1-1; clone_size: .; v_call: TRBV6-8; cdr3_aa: CASSSYARSTEAFF; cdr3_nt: TGTGCCAGCAGTTCCTACGCCCGTAGCACTGAAGCTTTCTTT
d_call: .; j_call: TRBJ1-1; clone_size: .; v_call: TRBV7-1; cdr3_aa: CASSFRSRLEAFF; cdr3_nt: TGTGCCAGCAGCTTTAGGTCCCGCCTTGAAGCTTTCTTT
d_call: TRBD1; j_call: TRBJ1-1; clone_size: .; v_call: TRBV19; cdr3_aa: CASSMIRTGGIMNTEAFF; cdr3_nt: TGTGCCAGTAGTATGATTCGGACAGGGGGAATCATGAACACTGAAGCTTTCTTT
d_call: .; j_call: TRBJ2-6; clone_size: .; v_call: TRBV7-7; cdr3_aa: CASSLLGVNGANVLTF; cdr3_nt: TGTGCCAGCAGCTTATTAGGGGTGAATGGGGCCAACGTCCTGACTTTC
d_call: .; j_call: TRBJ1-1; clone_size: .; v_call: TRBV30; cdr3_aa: CAWRREMNTEAFF; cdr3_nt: TGTGCCTGGAGGCGAGAGATGAACACTGAAGCTTTCTTT
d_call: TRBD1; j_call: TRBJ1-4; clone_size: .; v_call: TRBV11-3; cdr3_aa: CASSWDRGISNEKLFF; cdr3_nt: TGTGCCAGCAGCTGGGACAGGGGCATATCAAATGAAAAACTGTTTTTT
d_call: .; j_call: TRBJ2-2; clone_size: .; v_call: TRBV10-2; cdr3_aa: CASRRSGGRELFF; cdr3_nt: TGCGCCAGCAGACGAAGTGGTGGGCGGGAGCTGTTTTTT
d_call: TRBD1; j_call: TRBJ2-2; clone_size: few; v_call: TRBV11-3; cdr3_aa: CASSQPWGTEYTGELFF; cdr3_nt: TGTGCCAGCAGCCAGCCCTGGGGGACAGAATACACCGGGGAGCTGTTTTTT
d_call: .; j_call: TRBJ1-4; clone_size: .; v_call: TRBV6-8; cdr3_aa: CASSYSRRGEKLFF; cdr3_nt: TGTGCCAGCAGTTACTCGAGGAGGGGTGAAAAACTGTTTTTT
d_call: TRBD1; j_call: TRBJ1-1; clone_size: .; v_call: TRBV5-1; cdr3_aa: CASSLQTGDMNTEAFF; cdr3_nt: TGCGCCAGCAGCTTGCAAACAGGGGATATGAACACTGAAGCTTTCTTT
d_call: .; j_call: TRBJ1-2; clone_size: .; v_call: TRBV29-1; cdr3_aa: CSVEVGLLRGDGYTF; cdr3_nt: TGCAGCGTTGAAGTAGGTCTTCTGCGGGGGGACGGCTACACCTTC
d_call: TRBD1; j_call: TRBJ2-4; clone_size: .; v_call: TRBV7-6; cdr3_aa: CASSTTGTVNIQYF; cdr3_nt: TGTGCCAGCAGCACTACCGGGACAGTTAACATTCAGTACTTC
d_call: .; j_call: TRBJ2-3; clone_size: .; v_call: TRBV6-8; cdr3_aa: CASSYSGRVGGTDTQYF; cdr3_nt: TGTGCCAGCAGTTACTCGGGACGGGTCGGAGGCACAGATACGCAGTATTTT
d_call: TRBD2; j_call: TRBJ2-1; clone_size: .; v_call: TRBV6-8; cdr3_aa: CASSPTSSLYNEQFF; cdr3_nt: TGTGCCAGCAGTCCGACTAGCTCCCTCTACAATGAGCAGTTCTTC
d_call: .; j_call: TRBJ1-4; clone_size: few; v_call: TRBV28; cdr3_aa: CASSLFGTLNEKLFF; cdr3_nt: TGTGCCAGCAGTTTATTCGGGACCTTAAATGAAAAACTGTTTTTT
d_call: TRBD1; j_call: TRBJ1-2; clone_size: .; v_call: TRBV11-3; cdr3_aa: CASKPGQTNYGYTF; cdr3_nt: TGTGCCAGCAAACCGGGACAGACTAACTATGGCTACACCTTC
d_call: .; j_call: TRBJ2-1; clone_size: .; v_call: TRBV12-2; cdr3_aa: CATIWTGSYNEQFF; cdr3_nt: TGTGCCACCATATGGACAGGGTCCTACAATGAGCAGTTCTTC
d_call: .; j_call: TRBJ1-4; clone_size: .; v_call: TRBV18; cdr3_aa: CASSPVRGLEEKLFF; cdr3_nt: TGTGCCAGCTCACCGGTCCGAGGGTTGGAGGAAAAACTGTTTTTT
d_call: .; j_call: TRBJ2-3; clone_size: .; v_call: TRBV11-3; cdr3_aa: CASSRDWGNRDTQYF; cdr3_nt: TGTGCCAGCAGCCGGGACTGGGGTAATAGGGATACGCAGTATTTT
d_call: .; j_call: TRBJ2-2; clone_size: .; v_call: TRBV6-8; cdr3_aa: CASSSRHTGELFF; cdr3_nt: TGTGCCAGCAGTTCCAGGCACACCGGGGAGCTGTTTTTT
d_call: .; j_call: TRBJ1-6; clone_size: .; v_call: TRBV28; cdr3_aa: CASSWMEQHNSPLHF; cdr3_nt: TGTGCCAGCAGTTGGATGGAGCAGCATAATTCACCCCTCCACTTT
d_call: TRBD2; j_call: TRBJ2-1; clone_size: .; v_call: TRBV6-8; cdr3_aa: CASIGLRTSGSNEQFF; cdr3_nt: TGTGCCAGCATCGGACTTCGGACTAGCGGGAGTAATGAGCAGTTCTTC
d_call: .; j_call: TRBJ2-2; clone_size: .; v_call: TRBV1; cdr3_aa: CASSQIPALPGPANTGELFF; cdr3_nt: TGCGCCAGCAGCCAGATACCAGCTCTCCCTGGGCCCGCGAACACCGGGGAGCTGTTTTTT
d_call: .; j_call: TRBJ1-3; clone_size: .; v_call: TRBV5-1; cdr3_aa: CASSLDGSGNTIYF; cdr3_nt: TGCGCCAGCAGCTTGGACGGCTCTGGAAACACCATATATTTT
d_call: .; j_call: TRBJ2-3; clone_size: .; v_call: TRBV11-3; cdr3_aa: CASSLEGLGTDTQYF; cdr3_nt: TGTGCCAGCAGCTTGGAGGGATTGGGCACAGATACGCAGTATTTT
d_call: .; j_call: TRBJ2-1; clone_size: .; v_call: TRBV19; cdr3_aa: CASINSAGGQFF; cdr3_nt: TGTGCCAGTATAAATAGCGCTGGGGGGCAGTTCTTC
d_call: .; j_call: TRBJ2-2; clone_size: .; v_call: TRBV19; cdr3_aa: CASSIVPGNTGELFF; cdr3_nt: TGTGCCAGTAGTATAGTCCCGGGAAACACCGGGGAGCTGTTTTTT